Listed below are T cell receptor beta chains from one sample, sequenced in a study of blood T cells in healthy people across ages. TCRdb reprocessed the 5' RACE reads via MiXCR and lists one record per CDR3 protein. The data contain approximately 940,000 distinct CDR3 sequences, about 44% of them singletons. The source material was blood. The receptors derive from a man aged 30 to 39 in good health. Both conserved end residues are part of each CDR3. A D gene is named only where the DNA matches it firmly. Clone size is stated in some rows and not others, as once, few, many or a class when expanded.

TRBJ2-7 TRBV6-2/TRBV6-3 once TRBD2 TGTGCCAGCAGTTACTCTCCTAGCGGGGTAGCCTACGAGCAGTACTTC CASSYSPSGVAYEQYF
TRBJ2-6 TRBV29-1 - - TGCAGCGCCGCCAGGCGGGACACATCCTCTGGGGCCAACGTCCTGACTTTC CSAARRDTSSGANVLTF
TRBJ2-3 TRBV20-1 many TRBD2 TGCAGTGCAGGGATCGCTAGCGGGGGTCGAACAGATACGCAGTATTTT CSAGIASGGRTDTQYF
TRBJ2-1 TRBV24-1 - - TGTGCCACCAGTGATTTTGGTATACGGTTCTTC CATSDFGIRFF
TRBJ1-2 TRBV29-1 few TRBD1 TGCAGCGTTGATAAGGGGGCAGGTGGCTACACCTTC CSVDKGAGGYTF
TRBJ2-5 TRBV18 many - TGTGCCAGCAGCCCGGGACAAGAGACCCAGTACTTC CASSPGQETQYF
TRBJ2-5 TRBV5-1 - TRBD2 TGCGCCAGCAGCTTCACTAGCGGGGAGACCCAGTACTTC CASSFTSGETQYF
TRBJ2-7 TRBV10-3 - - TGTGCCATCAGCCCGACAGGTTACGAGCAGTACTTC CAISPTGYEQYF
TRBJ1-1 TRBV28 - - TGTGCCAGCAGCTCGGGGCCCGCCAGGCCTGAAGCTTTCTTT CASSSGPARPEAFF
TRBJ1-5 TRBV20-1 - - TGCAGTGCTAGAGGGGGACTGGGGCCCCGGGGCAATCAGCCCCAGCATTTT CSARGGLGPRGNQPQHF
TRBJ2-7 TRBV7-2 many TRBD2 TGTGCCAGCAGACCGACTAGCGGCTCCTACGAGCAGTACTTC CASRPTSGSYEQYF
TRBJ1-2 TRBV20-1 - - TGCAGTGCTACCAAGGGGGGGAGTGGCTACACCTTC CSATKGGSGYTF
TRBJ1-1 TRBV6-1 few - TGTGCCAGCAGTGAAGCGTACCCCCGCCGGGGGGCTCCTACTGAAGCTTTCTTT CASSEAYPRRGAPTEAFF
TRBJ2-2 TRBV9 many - TGTGCCAGCAGCGTAGGGACAGTGGACACCGGGGAGCTGTTTTTT CASSVGTVDTGELFF
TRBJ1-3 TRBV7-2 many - TGTGCCAGCACCCCGAGGGCGGTCTCTGGAAACACCATATATTTT CASTPRAVSGNTIYF
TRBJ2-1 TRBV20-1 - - TGCAGTACTACAGATCACCAGGGGGGGGATTCCGGTGAGCAGTTCTTC CSTTDHQGGDSGEQFF
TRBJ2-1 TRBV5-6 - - TGTGCCAGCAGCAGCGGGTACTCCTACAATGAGCAGTTCTTC CASSSGYSYNEQFF
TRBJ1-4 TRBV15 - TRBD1 TGTGCCACCAGCAGAGATGTTATCGGGACAGTCCCAACTAATGAAAAACTGTTTTTT CATSRDVIGTVPTNEKLFF